The 27 T cell receptor beta chains presented below share a single source sample, sequenced in a study of cytomegalovirus exposure and HLA in healthy donors. A multiplex PCR was run with 60 Vbeta primers and 13 Jbeta primers. Profiled with immunoSEQ multiplex PCR; TCRdb holds only in-frame clones, not every one. The data hold 100,000 to 150,000 clones, with over 70% observed a single time. Sequencing was carried out using PBMCs. The receptors come from a man in his forties or fifties in good health and CMV-seropositive.

The chain has TRBV5-6 and TRBJ1-6; 7 nucleotides match TRBD1. Germline assignment: CDR1 SGHDT and CDR2 YYEEEE. V was pared by 4 bases and J by 8 bases, with 6 bases of the junction left unmatched. The length of the CDR3 is 14 residues. The CDR3 protein is CASSPGQSDSPLHF. DNA for the CDR3: TGTGCCAGCAGCCCGGGACAGTCAGATTCACCCCTCCACTTT.

The chain joins TRBV6-6 to TRBJ2-3; 8 bases align to TRBD2. J gave up 0 bases and V 6 bases, and 2 bases lay outside the gene matches. This CDR3 region has 14 residues. Per germline, CDR1 MNHNY and CDR2 SVGAGI (reference sequence). CDR3 residues: CASRGGGSTDTQYF. The DNA for the CDR3 is TGTGCCAGCAGGGGCGGGGGGAGCACAGATACGCAGTATTTT.

The chain's CDR3 is CASSLDTDRGRFYEQYF. Here the CDR3 DNA reads TGTGCCAGCAGCTTAGATACGGACAGGGGGCGCTTTTACGAGCAGTACTTC. The genes are TRBV7-2 and TRBJ2-7; 11 nucleotides line up with TRBD1. Germline V gene data show CDR1 as SGHTA and CDR2 as FQGNSA. V was clipped by 1 base and J by 4 bases; unmatched bases: 9. The CDR3 loop spans 17 amino acids.

The chain has TRBV7-2 and TRBJ1-4; D is perhaps TRBD1 (6 bases). This CDR3 is 15 amino acids long. The ends were cut back, 5 bases at V and 7 bases at J, with 17 bases in the middle. Germline V gene sequence: CDR1 SGHTA, CDR2 FQGNSA. The CDR3 sequence is CASSKRHRESEKLFF. CDR3 DNA: TGTGCCAGCAGCAAAAGACACAGGGAAAGTGAAAAACTGTTTTTT.

The CDR3 coding sequence is TGTGCCAGTAGTATCCAGACAGCCCCCTGGGAAAAACTGTTTTTT. It is translated as CASSIQTAPWEKLFF. The J gene is TRBJ1-4, the V gene TRBV19; a possible D gene is TRBD1 (5 bases). Germline V gives CDR1 LNHDA, CDR2 SQIVND (reference sequence). V was pared by 3 bases and J by 8 bases, with 16 bases between. There are 15 residues in the CDR3.

This clone showed up just a few times. The V gene is TRBV27, the J gene TRBJ2-7; TRBD1 is a possible D gene (5 bases). The germline V and J ends were trimmed by 5 bases and 8 bases, with 13 bases remaining between them. This CDR3 has 12 amino acids. Germline V gene sequence: CDR1 MNHEY, CDR2 SMNVEV (reference sequence). The CDR3 DNA sequence: TGTGCCAGCAGTCCCGACAGTCGGCAGCAGTACTTC. It yields the protein CASSPDSRQQYF.

The CDR3 loop is CASSAAGTGGDGYTF. The CDR3 bases are TGTGCCAGCAGCGCAGCCGGGACAGGGGGCGATGGCTACACCTTC. The chain employs TRBV7-9 and TRBJ1-2, with 12 bases identical to TRBD1. Germline trimming cut 5 bases from V and 6 bases from J; bases unmatched to any gene: 7. The length of the CDR3 is 15 residues. Per germline, CDR1 SEHNR and CDR2 FQNEAQ (reference sequence). Full variable domain (missing parts from reference TRBV7-9 and TRBJ1-2): DTGVSQNPRHKITKRGQNVTFRCDPISEHNRLYWYRQTLGQGPEFLTYFQNEAQLEKSRLLSDRFSAERPKGSFSTLEIQRTEQGDSAMYLCASSAAGTGGDGYTFGSGTRLTVV.

This clone occurred a few times. J is TRBJ2-7 and V is TRBV19; 10 bases fit TRBD2. This CDR3 has 15 residues. Germline CDR1 LNHDA, CDR2 SQIVND (reference sequence). With V trimmed by 5 bases and J by 6 bases, 10 bases remained unmatched. DNA for the CDR3: TGTGCCAGTAGTTCGCGGACTAGCGGTCTTGCCGAGCAGTACTTC. Translation gives CASSSRTSGLAEQYF.

The rearrangement links TRBV19 to TRBJ1-5; weak D call: TRBD1 (5 bases). Between the trimmed V and J ends, which lost 1 base and 4 bases, there was a span of 11 bases. The germline V gene has CDR1 LNHDA and CDR2 SQIVND (reference sequence). The CDR3 length is 15 residues. The CDR3 spells CASSIGGTDNQPQHF. DNA of the CDR3: TGTGCCAGTAGTATAGGAGGGACTGATAATCAGCCCCAGCATTTT.

This clone was observed a few times. The genes are TRBV7-9 and TRBJ2-5; the match to TRBD2 covers 7 bases. The J segment lost 1 base and the V segment lost 5 bases, leaving 13 bases of the junction unmatched. CDR3 length: 17 residues. Germline V CDR1 and CDR2: SEHNR, FQNEAQ (reference sequence). The CDR3 is CASSKGAAGVLQETQYF. The DNA for the CDR3 is TGTGCCAGCAGCAAAGGAGCGGCGGGGGTGCTCCAAGAGACCCAGTACTTC.

The chain is built from TRBV5-3 and TRBJ2-2; 7 bases agree with TRBD2. TRBV5-3 is treated as an ORF (open reading frame) with a function not yet certain. The length of the CDR3 is 22 residues. The J segment lost 0 bases and the V segment lost 2 bases, leaving 22 bases of the junction unmatched. The DNA for the CDR3 is TGTGCCAGAAGCTTCCCTAGCCCGGTTCAGGCTAGCGGACACACGAACACCGGGGAGCTGTTTTTT. It specifies CARSFPSPVQASGHTNTGELFF.

The rearrangement uses TRBV25-1 and TRBJ2-3; 11 nucleotides align to TRBD2. The CDR3 sequence is 17 residues long. Germline CDR1 reads MGHDK; CDR2 reads SYGVNS. The junction had 12 bases not matched to a gene; V was cut back by 2 bases and J by 8 bases. The CDR3 here is CASSEDLAGGWGPTQYF. The DNA for the CDR3 is TGTGCCAGCAGTGAAGACCTAGCGGGGGGCTGGGGGCCTACGCAGTATTTT.

V is TRBV11-1 and J is TRBJ2-7; maybe TRBD2 (6 bases). The germline V gene encodes CDR1 SGHAT and CDR2 FQDESV (reference sequence). Deletions cut 5 bases from V and 5 bases from J, with 13 bases between. The CDR3 is 13 residues long. The CDR3 sequence is CASSPQSGDEQYF. CDR3 nucleotides: TGTGCCAGCAGCCCACAGTCGGGGGACGAGCAGTACTTC.

The chain combines TRBV9 with TRBJ1-2; no clear D. The CDR3 has 14 amino acids. The germline V and J ends were trimmed by 2 bases and 5 bases, with 13 bases remaining between them. Germline values: CDR1 SGDLS, CDR2 YYNGEE. CDR3 sequence (DNA): TGTGCCAGCAGCGTGGAGGACGGAAATTATGGCTACACCTTC. Amino acid sequence: CASSVEDGNYGYTF.

This chain links TRBV4-1 with TRBJ1-4; D gene ambiguous. Trimming stripped 0 bases from V and 4 bases from J, with 12 bases between. Germline CDR1 MGHRA, CDR2 YSYEKL. This CDR3 region has 16 residues. The CDR3 region is CASSQEPWQDNEKLFF. CDR3 sequence (DNA): TGCGCCAGCAGCCAAGAGCCGTGGCAGGATAATGAAAAACTGTTTTTT.

This chain connects TRBV11-2 to TRBJ2-3; TRBD1 is a possible D gene (6 bases). V was trimmed by 5 bases and J by 0 bases, leaving 15 bases between them. This CDR3 region has 16 residues. CDR1 is SGHAT, CDR2 FQNNGV, per germline. CDR3 sequence: CASSRYTGTSTDTQYF. CDR3 nucleotide sequence: TGTGCCAGCAGCCGATATACCGGGACAAGCACAGATACGCAGTATTTT.

This chain links TRBV19 with TRBJ1-1; 10 bases agree with TRBD1. The V and J ends lost 6 bases and 10 bases, in that order; junction bases with no gene match: 8. Germline lookup yields CDR1 LNHDA and CDR2 SQIVND (reference sequence). The CDR3 spans 13 residues. The CDR3 sequence is CASSIGTGVVAFF. The CDR3 DNA reads TGTGCCAGTAGCATTGGGACAGGGGTGGTAGCTTTCTTT.

This chain joins TRBV4-1 and TRBJ1-1; D ambiguous. Germline-derived CDR1 and CDR2 are MGHRA and YSYEKL. The CDR3 contains 13 residues. V shed 1 base and J shed 6 bases, with 9 bases lying between them. The CDR3: CASSQGYAAEAFF. DNA for the CDR3: TGCGCCAGCAGCCAAGGATACGCAGCTGAAGCTTTCTTT.

The CDR3 nucleotides are TGTGCCAGTAGTCCAGGGTGGGGAGGCCAAGAGACCCAGTACTTC. It translates to CASSPGWGGQETQYF. The V call is TRBV19, the J call TRBJ2-5; possible D gene TRBD2, 6 bases. Trimming stripped 5 bases from V and 1 base from J, with 14 bases between. Germline V gives CDR1 LNHDA, CDR2 SQIVND (reference sequence). CDR3 length equals 15 residues.

This clone has just a few counts. The CDR3 coding sequence is TGCGCCAGCAGTGAGTCGCGGGAAAATCCAGATACGCAGTATTTT. Protein sequence: CASSESRENPDTQYF. This rearrangement joins TRBV10-2 to TRBJ2-3, with D possibly matching TRBD2 (6 bases). Germline lookup yields CDR1 WSHSY and CDR2 SAAADI. This CDR3 has 15 amino acids. V was pared by 0 bases and J by 4 bases, with 11 bases between.

The chain uses TRBV5-1 and TRBJ2-7, with a tentative D call TRBD2 (7 bases). The V and J ends lost 2 bases and 7 bases respectively, with 16 bases between them. The CDR3 has 14 residues. Germline-derived CDR1 and CDR2 are SGHRS and YFSETQ. The CDR3 region is CASSLPSGGREQYF. DNA of the CDR3: TGCGCCAGCAGCTTACCGTCGGGGGGCCGAGAGCAGTACTTC.

The chain combines TRBV20-1 with TRBJ2-3; TRBD2 matches at 7 bases. Germline V gives CDR1 DFQATT, CDR2 SNEGSKA (reference sequence). The CDR3 totals 11 residues. V was clipped by 4 bases and J by 6 bases; unmatched bases: 1. CDR3 protein: CSANGGDTQYF. The CDR3 DNA sequence: TGCAGTGCTAACGGGGGGGATACGCAGTATTTT.

The chain carries TRBV7-6 and TRBJ2-7, with 9 bases that match TRBD1. Germline trimming cut 2 bases from V and 4 bases from J; bases unmatched to any gene: 12. Germline V gives CDR1 SGHVS, CDR2 FNYEAQ. This CDR3 region has 17 residues. The CDR3 loop is CASSLLAPGQGEYEQYF. CDR3 in DNA: TGTGCCAGCAGCTTATTAGCCCCGGGACAGGGAGAGTACGAGCAGTACTTC. The complete variable domain, with remaining parts taken from reference TRBV7-6 and TRBJ2-7, reads GAGVSQSPRYKVTKRGQDVALRCDPISGHVSLYWYRQALGQGPEFLTYFNYEAQQDKSGLPNDRFSAERPEGSISTLTIQRTEQRDSAMYRCASSLLAPGQGEYEQYFGPGTRLTVT.

The V gene is TRBV18, the J gene TRBJ2-6; possibly TRBD1 for D (6 bases). Trimming removed 3 bases from V and 4 bases from J, with 22 bases in between. Germline values: CDR1 KGHSH, CDR2 LQKENI. The CDR3 has 19 amino acids. The DNA of the CDR3 is TGTGCCAGCTCACCTAACCTGGCTACCACAGGGTACGGGGCCAACGTCCTGACTTTC. Protein product: CASSPNLATTGYGANVLTF.

The genes are TRBV11-2 and TRBJ2-5; D call uncertain. CDR1 is SGHAT and CDR2 is FQNNGV in the germline V gene. Trimming took off 0 bases at V and 5 bases at J, with 13 bases between the two ends. The CDR3 length is 15 residues. CDR3 residues: CASSLEYSGSETQYF. CDR3 nucleotides: TGTGCCAGCAGCTTAGAGTACTCAGGATCGGAGACCCAGTACTTC.

V is TRBV4-1 and J is TRBJ2-2; the D gene is possibly TRBD1 (5 bases). Germline V gene sequence: CDR1 MGHRA, CDR2 YSYEKL. The ends were cut back, 4 bases at V and 5 bases at J, with 11 bases in the middle. This CDR3 region has 14 residues. The CDR3: CASSPDRWTGELFF. CDR3 bases: TGCGCCAGCAGCCCCGACAGATGGACCGGGGAGCTGTTTTTT.

This clone has only a few counts. This chain joins TRBV2 and TRBJ2-7; 7 bases line up with TRBD2. The CDR3 contains 14 residues. The germline CDR1 and CDR2 sequences are SNHLY and FYNNEI. Trimming cost V 5 bases and J 2 bases; bases outside gene matches: 6. The CDR3 DNA reads as TGTGCCAGCAGTCGTGGCGGGAGACCCTACGAGCAGTACTTC. It translates to CASSRGGRPYEQYF.